This T cell receptor beta chain is from a study of CXCR3-negative and CXCR3-positive naive CD8 T cells. Study findings and constraints: Naive cells with CXCR3 showed TRB CDR3s that were more hydrophobic than those in CXCR3-negative naive cells. Most assays were run on fresh PBMCs (CXCR3 expression partially decreased after cryopreservation). Comparably high diversity marked both naive subsets, whereas memory CD8+ cells had much lower diversity.

On this clonotype itself: The antigen remains undetermined.

Carrying UMI labels, the TRB cDNA libraries were prepared through 5' RACE. TCRdb re-analyzed the 5' RACE reads; it lists each CDR3 protein once, without DNA. The sample table includes around 63,000 distinct CDR3 sequences. CDR1 is SEHNR, CDR2 FQNEAQ, per germline (reference sequence). This CDR3 has 14 amino acids. The TCR was taken from a human donor in good health. Some clones in this sample may be carry-over from other donors' samples. This rearrangement joins TRBV7-9 to TRBJ2-1; there is no DNA to check the TCRdb D call of TRBD1. The sequencing sample was made of naive CXCR3+ CD8+ T cells from blood. Described subset: CD45RO-CCR7+CD27+CD95- naive CD8+ T cells expressing CXCR3 (TNR3+). The CDR3 spells CASSLRGAANEQFF.